A single sample gave rise to the 2 T cell receptor beta chains below, sequenced in a study of post-analysis software for immune sequencing data. These TCRs are of unknown antigen specificity. Unique molecular identifiers were built into the TCR beta cDNA libraries. TCRdb re-called the PCR reads through MiXCR, storing one row per CDR3 protein. The data hold about 400,000 distinct CDR3 sequences, with roughly 30% observed a single time. General study results and limits: TRBV segments more frequent in patients than in controls numbered roughly 5 and included TRBV5-6, TRBV5-1 and TRBV20-1.

Sequenced sample: blood. These receptor sequences come from a girl between 5 and 17 years old with multiple sclerosis.

A word on this clonotype: Compared with germline, one end of the junction differs, possibly owing to a read error. The chain has TRBV28 and TRBJ2-1; TRBD2 matches 7 bases. From germline, CDR1 is MDHEN and CDR2 SYDVKM. This CDR3 comprises 12 residues. The CDR3 DNA follows: TGTGCCAGCCGGGGGGTCTACGATGAGCAGTTCTTC. Residues: CASRGVYDEQFF.

J is TRBJ2-3 and V is TRBV5-1; 9 bases fit TRBD1. J was trimmed by 2 bases and V by 4 bases; bases with no gene match: 11. The CDR3 is 17 amino acids. Germline CDR1 SGHRS, CDR2 YFSETQ. The DNA for the CDR3 is TGCGCCAGCAGCCCAACTAGACAGGGGGGAGACACAGATACGCAGTATTTT. Residues: CASSPTRQGGDTDTQYF.